This TCR beta chain was recorded in a study of cytomegalovirus exposure and HLA in healthy donors. The V and J ends lost 4 bases and 1 base, in that order; junction bases with no gene match: 3. This CDR3 is built from 15 residues. Germline CDR1 SGHNT, CDR2 YYREEE (reference sequence). The PCR contained 60 Vbeta and 13 Jbeta primers. The assay was immunoSEQ multiplex PCR, and TCRdb's table has in-frame clones only and misses some. This sample has roughly 80,000 clones, with 84% found just once. The chain couples TRBV5-4 to TRBJ1-5; 9 nucleotides agree with TRBD1. The sequenced sample was PBMCs. The clonotype originates from a woman aged 50 to 65 in good health and CMV-seronegative. CDR3 amino acids: CASSPGTGSNQPQHF. The CDR3 DNA reads TGTGCCAGCAGCCCTGGGACAGGGAGCAATCAGCCCCAGCATTTT.